A selection of T cell receptor beta chains follows, all from one sample in a study of cytomegalovirus exposure and HLA in healthy donors. Profiled with immunoSEQ multiplex PCR; TCRdb holds only in-frame clones, not every one. Among tens of thousands of clones listed, around 86% were seen once. What was sequenced was PBMCs. The receptors shown here come from a man younger than 45 in good health and CMV-seropositive. Each CDR3 is given without its conserved first and last residue.

cdr3_aa	v_call	j_call
ASSLSVARGFSGNTIY	TRBV7-8	TRBJ1-3
AWTVSGAVTSGNTIY	TRBV30	TRBJ1-3
ASSQAPAPGEETQY	TRBV4-1	TRBJ2-5
ASSKQGGAGETQY	TRBV7-9	TRBJ2-5
ASSKLAGGTDTQY	TRBV25-1	TRBJ2-3
ASSHQIGTSGYEQY	TRBV4-2	TRBJ2-7
ASSPSAPDGTGLSGYT	TRBV7-9	TRBJ1-2
ASSQNRAYEQY	TRBV4-1	TRBJ2-7
ASSSGELF	TRBV28	TRBJ2-2
ASSLDLGSGDTDTQY	TRBV7-6	TRBJ2-3
ASRRLASHNEQF	TRBV6-4	TRBJ2-1
ASREDRGLSDQPQH	TRBV10-2	TRBJ1-5
ASNDGEGGSGANVLT	TRBV10-2	TRBJ2-6
ASSLSGEGSPY	TRBV11-2	TRBJ2-5